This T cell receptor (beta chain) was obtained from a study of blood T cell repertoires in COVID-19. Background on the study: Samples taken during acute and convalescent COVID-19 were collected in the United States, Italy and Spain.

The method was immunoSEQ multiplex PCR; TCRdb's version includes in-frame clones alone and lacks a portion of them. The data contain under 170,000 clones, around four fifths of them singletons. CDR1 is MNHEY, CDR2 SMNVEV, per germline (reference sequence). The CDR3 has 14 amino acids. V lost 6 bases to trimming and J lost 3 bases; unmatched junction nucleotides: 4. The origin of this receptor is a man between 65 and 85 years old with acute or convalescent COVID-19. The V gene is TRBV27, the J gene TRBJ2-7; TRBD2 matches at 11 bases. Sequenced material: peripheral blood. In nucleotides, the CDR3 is TGTGCCAGCAGAACCGGGACTAGCGGCTACGAGCAGTACTTC. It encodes CASRTGTSGYEQYF.